The clone carrying this T cell receptor beta chain came up a few times. What it binds is unknown. The data originate from a study of T cells in Graves' hyperthyroidism and ophthalmopathy. Points from the study as a whole: The model identified upcoming ophthalmopathy a median approximately six months ahead of onset. Ophthalmopathy was separated from stable hyperthyroidism by a 13 V-J model.

The V end lost 4 bases, the J end lost 4 bases, and 7 bases lay between the germline ends. The CDR3 has 13 amino acids. The germline V gene encodes CDR1 KGHDR and CDR2 SFDVKD. Any patient presenting with uncontrolled infection, other autoimmune disease, pregnancy or lactation was left out. Out of around 10 ml of fresh peripheral blood came the PBMCs. Regions amplified from RNA transcripts were the TCR beta CDR3 regions. The study used the HTBI primer set for a first-round RT-PCR of the TCR CDR3. From the multiplex PCR reads, TCRdb called clonotypes with MiXCR, one entry per CDR3 protein. The profile covers about 260,000 distinct CDR3 sequences, with roughly 20% appearing a single time and roughly 60% taken by the ten largest.

The origin of this receptor is a young man with Graves' ophthalmopathy. The sequenced material came from blood. This chain connects TRBV24-1 to TRBJ2-1; D perhaps matches TRBD1 (6 bases). CDR3 in amino acids: CATSEGQYNEQFF. The CDR3 bases are TGTGCCACCAGTGAGGGACAATACAATGAGCAGTTCTTC.